This T cell receptor (beta chain) was sequenced for a study of molecular identifiers for immune sequencing clone quantification. TCRdb reprocessed the PCR reads with MiXCR, giving one entry per CDR3 protein. The sample holds some 91,000 distinct CDR3 sequences, approximately 25% seen once. There are 16 residues in the CDR3. J was trimmed by 10 bases and V by 11 bases; bases with no gene match: 18. Looked up from germline, CDR1 is LGHNA and CDR2 is YSLEER. Specimen: naive CD8+ T cells from blood, with Jurkat cell RNA spiked in. This sample's subset: FACS-sorted CD8+CD4-CCR7+CD45RA+ naive T cells. The sequence derives from a human donor in good health. Some libraries in this study had Jurkat cell RNA spiked in. The chain has TRBV4-3 and TRBJ2-3; 13 nucleotides line up with TRBD2. The CDR3 loop is CARRPGLAGAGGAQYF. The CDR3 nucleotides are TGCGCCCGCCGCCCAGGACTAGCGGGGGCAGGAGGTGCGCAGTATTTT.